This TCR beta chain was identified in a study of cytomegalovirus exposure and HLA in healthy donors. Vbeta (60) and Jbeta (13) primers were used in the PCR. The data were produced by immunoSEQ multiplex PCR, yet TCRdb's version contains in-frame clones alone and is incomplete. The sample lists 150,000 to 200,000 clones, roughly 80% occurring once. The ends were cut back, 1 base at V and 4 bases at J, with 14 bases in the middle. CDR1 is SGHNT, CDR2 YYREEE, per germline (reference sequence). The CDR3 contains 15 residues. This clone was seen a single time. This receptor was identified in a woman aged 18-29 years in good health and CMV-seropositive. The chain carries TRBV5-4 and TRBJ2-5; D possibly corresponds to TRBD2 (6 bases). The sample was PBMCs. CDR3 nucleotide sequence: TGTGCCAGCAGCTTGACTAGCCGGTGGGGAGAGACCCAGTACTTC. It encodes CASSLTSRWGETQYF.